This is a list of T cell receptor beta chains from one sample in a study of shared clonotypes between healthy human individuals. Repertoires were generated with immunoSEQ multiplex PCR, while TCRdb's copy carries only in-frame clones and drops some. This repertoire shows more than 1,200,000 clones, 98% to 99% found once; its top ten account for 0.36%. Specimen: naive CD4+ T cells sorted from blood. The receptors shown here come from a man aged 25-45 years in good health. CDR3s include the opening cysteine and the closing phenylalanine or tryptophan. A D gene is named only where the DNA matches it firmly. A clone size is listed for some rows: how often the clone was seen (once, few, many), or a class if it is expanded.

v_gene	d_gene	j_gene	abundance	CDR3aa	CDR3nt
TRBV7-8	.	TRBJ1-5	.	CASSLDGGGQPQHF	TGTGCCAGCAGCTTAGATGGGGGGGGTCAGCCCCAGCATTTT
TRBV6-6	.	TRBJ2-7	.	CASSYIAGTYEQYF	TGTGCCAGCAGTTACATCGCGGGGACCTACGAGCAGTACTTC
TRBV2	TRBD1	TRBJ1-2	.	CASRTGGFYGYTF	TGTGCCAGCAGAACAGGGGGCTTCTATGGCTACACCTTC
TRBV15	TRBD1	TRBJ2-5	.	CATSGDRAGETQYF	TGTGCCACCAGCGGGGACAGGGCCGGGGAGACCCAGTACTTC
TRBV28	TRBD1	TRBJ1-4	.	CASRNRGGEKLFF	TGTGCCAGCAGGAACAGGGGGGGTGAAAAACTGTTTTTT
TRBV18	.	TRBJ1-1	.	CASSPTDSEDTEAFF	TGTGCCAGCTCACCAACAGACAGCGAAGACACTGAAGCTTTCTTT
TRBV2	TRBD1	TRBJ1-4	.	CASSPTGYNEKLFF	TGTGCCAGCAGCCCGACAGGGTACAATGAAAAACTGTTTTTT
TRBV7-2	.	TRBJ2-3	.	CASSLRSDNTDTQYF	TGTGCCAGCAGCTTAAGGTCAGACAACACAGATACGCAGTATTTT
TRBV18	.	TRBJ2-2	.	CASSPTAQLPTGELFF	TGTGCCAGCTCACCCACAGCACAGCTCCCCACCGGGGAGCTGTTTTTT
TRBV10-2	TRBD2	TRBJ2-2	.	CASSELSGRTGELFF	TGCGCCAGCAGTGAGCTTAGCGGGAGAACCGGGGAGCTGTTTTTT
TRBV7-2	.	TRBJ2-5	.	CASRKASSWYQYF	TGTGCCAGCAGAAAGGCATCTAGCTGGTACCAGTACTTC
TRBV5-1	.	TRBJ2-2	.	CASSLDRANTGELFF	TGCGCCAGCAGCTTGGACAGGGCAAACACCGGGGAGCTGTTTTTT
TRBV19	.	TRBJ1-1	.	CASSQGLNTEAFF	TGTGCCAGCTCCCAGGGATTGAACACTGAAGCTTTCTTT
TRBV9	TRBD2	TRBJ2-2	.	CASAGPAGGTGELFF	TGTGCCAGCGCTGGCCCAGCGGGAGGGACCGGGGAGCTGTTTTTT
TRBV18	TRBD1	TRBJ1-2	.	CASSPSSGGNYGYTF	TGTGCCAGCTCACCAAGTTCAGGGGGCAACTATGGCTACACCTTC
TRBV19	TRBD1	TRBJ1-5	.	CASNKPGQGALLRNQPQHF	TGTGCCAGTAACAAACCGGGACAGGGGGCACTTTTGCGCAATCAGCCCCAGCATTTT
TRBV28	.	TRBJ2-7	.	CASSSGVVGLRYF	TGTGCCAGCAGCTCGGGAGTAGTGGGACTCCGGTACTTC
TRBV6-1	.	TRBJ1-5	.	CASNEILRGGSNQPQHF	TGTGCCAGCAATGAGATCCTTCGAGGGGGTAGCAATCAGCCCCAGCATTTT
TRBV11-2	.	TRBJ2-1	.	CASSLGVRVDNEQFF	TGTGCCAGCAGCTTAGGGGTCAGGGTGGACAATGAGCAGTTCTTC
TRBV5-1	TRBD2	TRBJ2-7	.	CASSLWSGRYEQYF	TGCGCCAGCAGCTTATGGAGCGGGAGGTACGAGCAGTACTTC
TRBV18	TRBD1	TRBJ1-1	.	CASSPRPGTGPGTEAFF	TGTGCCAGCTCACCGCGTCCCGGGACAGGGCCCGGGACTGAAGCTTTCTTT
TRBV7-2	.	TRBJ1-2	.	CASSGGGAKVTF	TGTGCCAGCAGCGGGGGTGGGGCGAAAGTAACCTTC
TRBV9	.	TRBJ1-3	.	CASSVGVDYSGNTIYF	TGTGCCAGCAGCGTAGGGGTGGATTACTCTGGAAACACCATATATTTT
TRBV4-1	.	TRBJ2-1	once	CASSQPLRAPYNEQFF	TGCGCCAGCAGCCAACCCCTCAGGGCTCCCTACAATGAGCAGTTCTTC
TRBV11-2	.	TRBJ1-4	.	CASSSRLEKLFF	TGTGCCAGCAGCTCCAGACTTGAAAAACTGTTTTTT
TRBV7-9	.	TRBJ2-6	.	CASSTMGRAHSGANVLTF	TGTGCCAGCAGCACTATGGGAAGGGCACACTCTGGGGCCAACGTCCTGACTTTC
TRBV18	TRBD1	TRBJ1-3	.	CASSAIQGEGGNTIYF	TGTGCCAGCTCTGCAATACAGGGGGAAGGTGGAAACACCATATATTTT
TRBV28	TRBD1	TRBJ1-1	.	CASSLPGAGGTENTEAFF	TGTGCCAGCAGTCTCCCTGGGGCAGGGGGCACTGAGAACACTGAAGCTTTCTTT
TRBV30	TRBD2	TRBJ2-7	.	CAWTAGLAISYEQYF	TGTGCCTGGACCGCAGGACTAGCCATCTCCTACGAGCAGTACTTC
TRBV28	.	TRBJ1-5	.	CASSRYGGNQPQHF	TGTGCCAGCAGTAGGTACGGGGGCAATCAGCCCCAGCATTTT
TRBV2	TRBD2	TRBJ2-1	.	CASSSGLAYNEQFF	TGTGCCAGCAGTTCGGGACTAGCGTACAATGAGCAGTTCTTC
TRBV7-8	TRBD2	TRBJ2-2	.	CASSLLPSGRLGELFF	TGTGCCAGCAGCTTACTGCCTAGCGGGAGGTTGGGGGAGCTGTTTTTT
TRBV18	TRBD1	TRBJ1-5	once	CASSPTRDRSLIQPQHF	TGTGCCAGCTCACCAACCAGGGACAGGTCTTTAATTCAGCCCCAGCATTTT
TRBV5-1	.	TRBJ2-5	.	CASSLFGTSETQYF	TGCGCCAGCAGCTTGTTCGGGACTTCCGAGACCCAGTACTTC
TRBV7-9	.	TRBJ2-2	.	CASSRGGQFTGELFF	TGTGCCAGCAGCCGGGGCGGACAATTCACCGGGGAGCTGTTTTTT
TRBV7-9	.	TRBJ2-1	many	CASSLGFSGPLHNEQFF	TGTGCCAGCAGCTTAGGTTTCAGCGGACCCCTCCACAATGAGCAGTTCTTC
TRBV29-1	.	TRBJ2-5	.	CSVEPGGQETQYF	TGCAGCGTTGAGCCTGGAGGCCAAGAGACCCAGTACTTC
TRBV27	TRBD2	TRBJ2-7	.	CASARTSGYEQYF	TGTGCCAGCGCTCGTACTAGCGGATACGAGCAGTACTTC
TRBV6-6	.	TRBJ1-3	.	CASSYTGAPVVAIYF	TGTGCCAGCAGTTACACGGGCGCACCCGTTGTGGCCATATATTTT
TRBV27	TRBD2	TRBJ2-3	.	CASDPRTSGNPPDTQYF	TGTGCCAGTGACCCTCGGACTAGCGGTAATCCCCCAGATACGCAGTATTTT
TRBV15	.	TRBJ1-5	.	CATSLFGLTAAQHF	TGTGCCACCAGCCTTTTTGGGCTGACCGCAGCCCAGCATTTT
TRBV5-1	.	TRBJ2-3	.	CASSSWGANSLPPDTQYF	TGCGCCAGCAGCTCTTGGGGGGCGAACAGCCTACCCCCAGATACGCAGTATTTT
TRBV5-1	TRBD2	TRBJ2-1	.	CATSRGRAHNEQFF	TGCGCCACCTCCCGCGGGAGGGCCCACAATGAGCAGTTCTTC
TRBV7-8	.	TRBJ2-3	.	CASSVGDREDTQYF	TGTGCCAGCAGCGTGGGGGACCGCGAAGATACGCAGTATTTT
TRBV5-1	.	TRBJ2-7	.	CASSLVGGPEQYF	TGCGCCAGCAGCTTGGTGGGAGGCCCCGAGCAGTACTTC
TRBV9	TRBD2	TRBJ2-3	once	CASSVEGGLPDTQYF	TGTGCCAGCAGCGTGGAGGGAGGGCTTCCAGATACGCAGTATTTT
TRBV29-1	.	TRBJ2-7	once	CSVAVVGSYEQYF	TGCAGCGTTGCAGTAGTTGGATCCTACGAGCAGTACTTC
TRBV7-2	TRBD2	TRBJ2-7	.	CASSLDPSGRGEQYF	TGTGCCAGCAGCTTAGACCCCAGCGGGAGGGGCGAGCAGTACTTC
TRBV6-5	.	TRBJ1-5	.	CASSYSRNQPQHF	TGTGCCAGCAGTTACTCCAGAAATCAGCCCCAGCATTTT
TRBV5-6	TRBD1	TRBJ1-2	.	CASSLGGSGQGDGYTF	TGTGCCAGCAGCTTGGGAGGGTCGGGACAGGGCGATGGCTACACCTTC
TRBV29-1	.	TRBJ2-7	.	CSVEPPERDEQYF	TGCAGCGTTGAACCCCCAGAAAGGGACGAGCAGTACTTC
TRBV2	.	TRBJ1-1	.	CATRGWGTEAFF	TGTGCCACCAGGGGATGGGGCACTGAAGCTTTCTTT
TRBV6-1	.	TRBJ1-3	.	CASSEFWEILESGNTIYF	TGTGCCAGCAGTGAATTTTGGGAGATCCTGGAATCTGGAAACACCATATATTTT